Listed below are T cell receptor beta chains from one sample, sequenced in a study of T cell responses to AZD1222 COVID-19 vaccine. TCRdb keeps only in-frame clones here, not all; method: immunoSEQ multiplex PCR. Of over 50,000 clones detected, around 81% appear once; the ten largest clones hold roughly 25%. The sample here was peripheral blood, taken 28 days after the second AZD1222 dose. The origin of the receptors is an adult who received the AZD1222 COVID-19 vaccine. Each CDR3 is given with its conserved first and last residue. The order of the fields is J gene, clone size, V gene, D gene, CDR3 protein, CDR3 DNA. The D gene is left open where the match is weak. Expanded clones are given a class, and other clones once, few, many or no size at all.

J gene: TRBJ2-3
clone size: once
V gene: TRBV30
D gene: NA
CDR3 protein: CAWSVGARRPDTQYF
CDR3 DNA: TGTGCCTGGAGTGTGGGGGCCCGAAGGCCAGATACGCAGTATTTT

J gene: TRBJ1-5
clone size: NA
V gene: TRBV28
D gene: NA
CDR3 protein: CASSSRQPGQPQHF
CDR3 DNA: TGTGCCAGCAGTTCACGACAGCCTGGTCAGCCCCAGCATTTT

J gene: TRBJ2-1
clone size: NA
V gene: TRBV28
D gene: TRBD1
CDR3 protein: CASSFPPDRGYEQFF
CDR3 DNA: TGTGCCAGCAGTTTTCCCCCGGACAGGGGCTATGAGCAGTTCTTC

J gene: TRBJ2-1
clone size: few
V gene: TRBV12-3/TRBV12-4
D gene: TRBD2
CDR3 protein: CASMERGYNEQFF
CDR3 DNA: TGTGCCAGCATGGAGCGGGGCTACAATGAGCAGTTCTTC

J gene: TRBJ1-5
clone size: NA
V gene: TRBV19
D gene: TRBD1
CDR3 protein: CASSQTGGGQPQHF
CDR3 DNA: TGTGCCAGTAGTCAAACAGGGGGAGGGCAGCCCCAGCATTTT

J gene: TRBJ1-2
clone size: few
V gene: TRBV7-9
D gene: NA
CDR3 protein: CASSLGQDPTSGYTF
CDR3 DNA: TGTGCCAGCAGCCTCGGGCAGGACCCCACGAGTGGCTACACCTTC

J gene: TRBJ2-3
clone size: NA
V gene: TRBV18
D gene: TRBD2
CDR3 protein: CASSPPYGTSGGGTDTQYF
CDR3 DNA: TGTGCCAGCTCCCCTCCATATGGGACTAGCGGAGGGGGCACAGATACGCAGTATTTT

J gene: TRBJ2-1
clone size: NA
V gene: TRBV10-3
D gene: NA
CDR3 protein: CAISDPGSYNEQFF
CDR3 DNA: TGTGCCATCAGTGACCCGGGCTCCTACAATGAGCAGTTCTTC

J gene: TRBJ1-1
clone size: NA
V gene: TRBV2
D gene: NA
CDR3 protein: CASSRGGNTEAFF
CDR3 DNA: TGTGCCAGCTCTAGGGGGGGGAACACTGAAGCTTTCTTT

J gene: TRBJ2-5
clone size: NA
V gene: TRBV15
D gene: NA
CDR3 protein: CATSQDGGQETQYF
CDR3 DNA: TGTGCCACCAGCCAAGATGGGGGGCAAGAGACCCAGTACTTC

J gene: TRBJ1-5
clone size: NA
V gene: TRBV28
D gene: NA
CDR3 protein: CASSLSKTSFSGNQPQHF
CDR3 DNA: TGTGCCAGCAGTCTTTCAAAAACTTCGTTCTCTGGCAATCAGCCCCAGCATTTT

J gene: TRBJ2-1
clone size: NA
V gene: TRBV7-9
D gene: NA
CDR3 protein: CASSLAEATHNEQFF
CDR3 DNA: TGTGCCAGCAGCTTAGCAGAGGCTACCCACAATGAGCAGTTCTTC

J gene: TRBJ1-5
clone size: NA
V gene: TRBV2
D gene: NA
CDR3 protein: CASQSTASNQPQHF
CDR3 DNA: TGTGCCAGCCAGAGCACTGCTAGCAATCAGCCCCAGCATTTT